The 9 T cell receptor beta chains in this list originate from one sample, sequenced in a study of identical twins. TCRdb used MiXCR to reprocess the 5' RACE reads, holding one entry per CDR3 protein. The profile shows roughly 1.6 million distinct CDR3 sequences, under 35% of them singletons. The sample taken for sequencing was cord blood. The receptor source for this set is a newborn girl in good health.

This clonotype was seen a handful of times. The chain recombines TRBV10-3 with TRBJ1-1; D might be TRBD1 (5 bases). Germline assignment: CDR1 ENHRY and CDR2 SYGVKD. The CDR3 extends over 15 amino acids. Trimming cost V 7 bases and J 0 bases, with 15 bases left between them. The CDR3 sequence is CAITDGRGLNTEAFF. The CDR3 DNA reads as TGTGCCATCACCGACGGTAGGGGTCTGAACACTGAAGCTTTCTTT.

There are a few counts of this clonotype. The chain carries TRBV2 and TRBJ2-1, with D possibly matching TRBD2 (6 bases). Germline V CDR1 and CDR2: SNHLY, FYNNEI. The CDR3 sequence is 15 residues long. Trimming pared 0 bases from V and 10 bases from J, leaving 16 bases between. The CDR3 DNA follows: TGTGCCAGCAGTGAAGCGCTGCCGAGGAGCGGGGAGCAGTTCTTC. This encodes CASSEALPRSGEQFF.

A few counts support this clonotype. The gene calls are TRBV28 and TRBJ2-5; TRBD1 aligns across 7 bases. Germline lookup yields CDR1 MDHEN and CDR2 SYDVKM. The CDR3 is made up of 13 amino acids. Trimming cost V 6 bases and J 0 bases; bases outside gene matches: 1. The CDR3 DNA follows: TGTGCCAGCAGACAGGGGTACCAAGAGACCCAGTACTTC. Translating gives CASRQGYQETQYF.

In its sample, this clonotype was seen many times. J is TRBJ2-3 and V is TRBV15; TRBD2 matches 7 bases. This CDR3 is 16 amino acids long. The V gene end was trimmed by 0 bases and the J gene end by 5 bases; junction bases not matched to a gene: 8. Germline V CDR1 and CDR2: LNHNV, YYDKDF (reference sequence). The CDR3 sequence is CATSRDLGVAGDTQYF. CDR3 nucleotide sequence: TGTGCCACCAGCAGAGATCTCGGCGTAGCGGGAGATACGCAGTATTTT.

Turning to this clonotype: A much larger clone differs from this one at a single base, so this may be a read error. The chain recombines TRBV29-1 with TRBJ2-1; perhaps D is TRBD1 or TRBD2 (5 bases each). Germline CDR1 and CDR2: SQVTM and ANQGSEA. The CDR3 extends over 12 amino acids. As DNA, the CDR3 is TGCAGCGCCGGGGCCTCCTACAATGAGCACTTCTTC. This gives the protein CSAGASYNEHFF.

The V gene is TRBV3-1, the J gene TRBJ2-7, with 10 bases identical to TRBD2. CDR3 length: 15 residues. J lost 6 bases, V lost 6 bases, and 11 bases had no gene match. Germline-derived CDR1 and CDR2 are LGHDT and YNNKEL (reference sequence). The CDR3 nucleotides are TGTGCCAGCAGACCAAGACTAGCGGGTAGTGGCGAGCAGTACTTC. Translation gives CASRPRLAGSGEQYF.

J is TRBJ2-3 and V is TRBV7-2; D is undetermined. This CDR3 spans 12 amino acids. CDR1 SGHTA and CDR2 FQGNSA come from the germline V gene. V was cut by 4 bases and J by 7 bases, with 9 bases left in between. The CDR3 sequence: CASSSWSNTQYF. The CDR3 bases are TGTGCCAGCAGCTCCTGGAGTAATACGCAGTATTTT. The full variable domain, its missing parts supplied by reference TRBV7-2 and TRBJ2-3, is GAGVSQSPSNKVTEKGKDVELRCDPISGHTALYWYRQSLGQGLEFLIYFQGNSAPDKSGLPSDRFSAERTGGSVSTLTIQRTQQEDSAVYLCASSSWSNTQYFGPGTRLTVL.

Points on this clonotype: Its ends do not fully match the called genes, so a read error is possible. The rearrangement links TRBV11-2 to TRBJ2-1; TRBD1 is a possible D gene (5 bases). This CDR3 comprises 17 residues. Germline V gives CDR1 SGHAT, CDR2 FQNNGV. CDR3 region: CASSSRTLLSSHNEQFF. Here the CDR3 DNA reads TGTGCCAGCAGCTCCCGGACACTACTTAGCTCCCACAATGAGCAGTTCTTC. The complete variable domain, with remaining parts taken from reference TRBV11-2 and TRBJ2-1, reads EAGVAQSPRYKIIEKRQSVAFWCNPISGHATLYWYQQILGQGPKLLIQFQNNGVVDDSQLPKDRFSAERLKGVDSTLKIQPAKLEDSAVYLCASSSRTLLSSHNEQFFGPGTRLTVL.

As regards this clonotype: This sequence may be a read error, since a much larger clone differs from it by one base. CDR3 amino acids: CASRGTSYTQSF. CDR3 in DNA: TGCGCCAGCAGGGGAACGTCGTATACCCAGTCCTTC. This sequence joins TRBV10-2 and TRBJ2-7; D unclear. Germline V gives CDR1 WSHSY, CDR2 SAAADI. This CDR3 comprises 12 residues.